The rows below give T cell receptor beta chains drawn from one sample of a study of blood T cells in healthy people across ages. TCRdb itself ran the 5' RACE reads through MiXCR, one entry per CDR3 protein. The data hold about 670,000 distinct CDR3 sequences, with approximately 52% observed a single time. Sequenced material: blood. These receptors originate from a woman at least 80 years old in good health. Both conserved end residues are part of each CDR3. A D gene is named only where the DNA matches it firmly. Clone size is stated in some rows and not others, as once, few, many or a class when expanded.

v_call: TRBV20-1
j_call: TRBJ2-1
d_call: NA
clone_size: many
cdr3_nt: TGCAGTGCTAGAGATCCAAGGAGGGGGGGAAACTACAATGAGCAGTTCTTC
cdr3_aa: CSARDPRRGGNYNEQFF

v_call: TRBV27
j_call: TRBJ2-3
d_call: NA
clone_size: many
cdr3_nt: TGTGCCAGCAGTTTCGGCCTAGCGCGCACAGATACGCAGTATTTT
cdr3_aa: CASSFGLARTDTQYF

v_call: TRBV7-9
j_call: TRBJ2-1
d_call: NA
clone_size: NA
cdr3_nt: TGTGCCAGCAGCTTAGCGGGGAGTCGGAATGTGCAGTTCTTC
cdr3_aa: CASSLAGSRNVQFF

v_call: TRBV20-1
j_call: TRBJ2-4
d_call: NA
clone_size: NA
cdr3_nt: TGCAGTGCCCCGGGCGCGAGTATTAGAGACATTCAGTACTTC
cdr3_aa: CSAPGASIRDIQYF

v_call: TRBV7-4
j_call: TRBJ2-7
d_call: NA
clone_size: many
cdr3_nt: TGTGCCAGCACCTCGGCGTGCGGACCGGGCGCGCGAGAGCAGTACTTC
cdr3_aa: CASTSACGPGAREQYF

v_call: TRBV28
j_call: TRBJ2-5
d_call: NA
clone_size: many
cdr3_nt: TGTGCCAGCAGTTTAGGGGGAGTTCAAGAGACCCAGTACTTC
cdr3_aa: CASSLGGVQETQYF

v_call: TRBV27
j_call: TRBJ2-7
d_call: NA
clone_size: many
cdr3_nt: TGTGCCAGCGTTTTCAATGGACTAACCGGGGCCGAGCAGTACTTC
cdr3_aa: CASVFNGLTGAEQYF

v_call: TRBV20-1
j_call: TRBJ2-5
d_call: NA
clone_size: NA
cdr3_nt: TGCAGTGCTAGGAGTGGACTAAATTACTACGGGCAGTACTTC
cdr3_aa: CSARSGLNYYGQYF

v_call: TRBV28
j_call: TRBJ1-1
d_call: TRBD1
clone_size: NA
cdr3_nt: TGTGCCGTGGGACAGCCGAACACTGAAGCTTTCTTT
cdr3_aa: CAVGQPNTEAFF

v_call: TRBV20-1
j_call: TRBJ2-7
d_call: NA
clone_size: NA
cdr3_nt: TGCAGTGCTCCCGGACCCAGGAGCTCCTACGAGCAGTACTTC
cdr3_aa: CSAPGPRSSYEQYF

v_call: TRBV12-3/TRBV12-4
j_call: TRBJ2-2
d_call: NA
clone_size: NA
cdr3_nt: TGTGCCAGCACTTATAACAGGGTCACCGGGGAGCTGTTTTTT
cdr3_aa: CASTYNRVTGELFF

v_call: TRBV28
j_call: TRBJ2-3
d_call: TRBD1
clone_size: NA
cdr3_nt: TGTGCCAGCAGTTTATCGGGACAGGGTCAAGATACGCAGTATTTT
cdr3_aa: CASSLSGQGQDTQYF

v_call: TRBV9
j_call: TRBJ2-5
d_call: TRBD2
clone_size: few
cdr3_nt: TGTGCCAGCAGCGTCCCAGGACTAGCAGGGACCCAGTACTTC
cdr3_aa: CASSVPGLAGTQYF

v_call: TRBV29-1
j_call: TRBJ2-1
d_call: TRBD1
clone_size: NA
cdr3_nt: TGCAGCACAGGGACAGGAGGAAACAATGAGCAGTTCTTC
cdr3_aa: CSTGTGGNNEQFF

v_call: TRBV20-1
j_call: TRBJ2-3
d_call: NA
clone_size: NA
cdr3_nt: TGCAGTGCCCCAAGCATGAGGGGTACAGCAGATACGCAGTATTTT
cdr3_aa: CSAPSMRGTADTQYF

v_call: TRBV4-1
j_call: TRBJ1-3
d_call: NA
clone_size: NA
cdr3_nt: TGCGCCAGCAGTCCCCCCGCGACAGGAACTGGAAACACCATATATTTT
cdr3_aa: CASSPPATGTGNTIYF

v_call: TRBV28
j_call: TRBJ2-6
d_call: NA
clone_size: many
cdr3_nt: TGTGCCAGCAGTTTGTGGTCTGGGGCCAACGTCCTGACTTTC
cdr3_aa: CASSLWSGANVLTF

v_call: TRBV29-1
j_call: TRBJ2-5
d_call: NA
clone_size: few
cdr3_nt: TGCAGCTCGGGGGCCAGGCTGGGAGAGACCCAGTACTTC
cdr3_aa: CSSGARLGETQYF

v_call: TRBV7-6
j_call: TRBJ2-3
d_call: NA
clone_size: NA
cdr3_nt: TGTGCCAGCAGCTGGAACAACAGGGGCACAGATACGCAGTATTTT
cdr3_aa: CASSWNNRGTDTQYF

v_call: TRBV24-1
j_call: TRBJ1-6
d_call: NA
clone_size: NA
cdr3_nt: TGTGCCACCAGTGACCCGGGCAGGGTGTCATGTAGTTCACCCCTCCACTTT
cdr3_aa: CATSDPGRVSCSSPLHF

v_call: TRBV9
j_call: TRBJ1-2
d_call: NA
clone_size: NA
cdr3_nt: TGTGCCAGCAGCGCGGATGGGGGTGGCTACACCTTC
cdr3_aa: CASSADGGGYTF

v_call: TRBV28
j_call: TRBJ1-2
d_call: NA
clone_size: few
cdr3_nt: TGTGCCAGCAGCTCCAGGGACTATGGCTACACCTTC
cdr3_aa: CASSSRDYGYTF

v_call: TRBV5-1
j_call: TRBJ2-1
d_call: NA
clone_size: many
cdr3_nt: TGCGCCAGCAGCTTGGACAGGGAGCAGTTCTTC
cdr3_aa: CASSLDREQFF

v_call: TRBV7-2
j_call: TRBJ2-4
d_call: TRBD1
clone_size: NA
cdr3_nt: TGTGCCAGCAGCCTAATCCCTTATTCGACAGGGGCCGAAAACATTCAGTACTTC
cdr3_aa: CASSLIPYSTGAENIQYF

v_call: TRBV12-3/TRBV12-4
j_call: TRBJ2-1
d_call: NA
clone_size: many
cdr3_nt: TGTGCCAGCAGTTTCGGCGATGAGCAGTTCTTC
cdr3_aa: CASSFGDEQFF

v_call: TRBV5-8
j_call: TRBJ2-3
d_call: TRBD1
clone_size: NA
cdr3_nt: TGTGCCAGCAGCTTGGGGGACAGGGATTACACAGATACGCAGTATTTT
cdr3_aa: CASSLGDRDYTDTQYF

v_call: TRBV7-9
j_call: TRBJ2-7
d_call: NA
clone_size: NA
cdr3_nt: TGTGCCAGCAGCTTAAACACGCTCCCGTCCGAGCAGTACTTC
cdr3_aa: CASSLNTLPSEQYF

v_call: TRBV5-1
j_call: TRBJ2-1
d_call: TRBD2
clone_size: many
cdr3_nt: TGCGCCAGCAGCTTCCAACTCTGGACTAGCGGGAGTTGGGAGCAGTTCTTC
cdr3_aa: CASSFQLWTSGSWEQFF

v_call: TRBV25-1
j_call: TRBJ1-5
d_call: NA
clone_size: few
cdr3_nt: TGTGCCAGCAGTGAGGAGGCTCAGCCCCAGCATTTT
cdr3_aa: CASSEEAQPQHF

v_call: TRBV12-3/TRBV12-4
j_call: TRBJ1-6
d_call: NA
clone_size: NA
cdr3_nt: TGTGCCAGCAGTTTTGGCAGGGGAGTTTTTTCACCCCTCCACTTT
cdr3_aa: CASSFGRGVFSPLHF

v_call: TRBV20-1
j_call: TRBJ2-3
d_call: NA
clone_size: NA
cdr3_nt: TGCAGTGCTAGAGTCCCGGACGGGAGCACAGATACGCAGTATTTT
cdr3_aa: CSARVPDGSTDTQYF

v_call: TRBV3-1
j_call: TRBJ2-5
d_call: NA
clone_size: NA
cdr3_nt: TGTGCCAGCAGCCAAGCAACCCTACAAGAGACCCAGTACTTC
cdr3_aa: CASSQATLQETQYF

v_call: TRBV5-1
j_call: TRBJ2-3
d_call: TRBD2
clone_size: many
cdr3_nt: TGCGCCAGCAGGAGACTAGCGGGGAACACAGATACGCAGTATTTT
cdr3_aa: CASRRLAGNTDTQYF

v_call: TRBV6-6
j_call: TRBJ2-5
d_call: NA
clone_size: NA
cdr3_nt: TGTGCCAGCAGTAAACCGAACAGGCTTTCGAGTGGGGAGACCCAGTACTTC
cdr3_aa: CASSKPNRLSSGETQYF

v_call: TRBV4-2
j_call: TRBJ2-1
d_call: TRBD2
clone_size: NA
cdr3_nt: TGTGTCAGCAGCCTAAAGCGGGAGGCGGATGAGCAGTTCTTC
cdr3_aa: CVSSLKREADEQFF

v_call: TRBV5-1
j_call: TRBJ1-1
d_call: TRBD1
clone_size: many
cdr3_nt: TGCGCCAGCAGCACTCAAGGGACAGGGAACACTGAAGCTTTCTTT
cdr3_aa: CASSTQGTGNTEAFF

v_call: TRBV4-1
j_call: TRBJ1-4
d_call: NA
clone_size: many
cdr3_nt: TGCGCCAGCAGCCTAGCTTCAACGTCAGATTTCGAAAAACTGTTTTTT
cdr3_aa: CASSLASTSDFEKLFF

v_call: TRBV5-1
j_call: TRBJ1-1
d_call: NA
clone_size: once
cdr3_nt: TGCGCCAGCAAATTAGCCGTATTGGGGACTGAAGCTTTCTTT
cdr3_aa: CASKLAVLGTEAFF

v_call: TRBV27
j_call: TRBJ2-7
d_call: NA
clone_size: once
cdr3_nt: TGTGCCAGCAGTACACAAACGAGAACCGAGCAGTACTTC
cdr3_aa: CASSTQTRTEQYF

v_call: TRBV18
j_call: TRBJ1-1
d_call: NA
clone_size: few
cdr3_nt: TGTGCCAGCTCACCAGGAGGGGCGGGCACTGAAGCTTTCTTT
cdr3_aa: CASSPGGAGTEAFF

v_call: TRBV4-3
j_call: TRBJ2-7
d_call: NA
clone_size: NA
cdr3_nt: TGCGCCAGCAGCCAAGATCCGGGCAGCCCCTACGAGCAGTACTTC
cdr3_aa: CASSQDPGSPYEQYF

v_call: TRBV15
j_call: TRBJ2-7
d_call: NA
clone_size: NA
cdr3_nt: TGTGCCACCAGCCCCCGGACGATCGGCTACGAGCAGTACTTC
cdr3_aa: CATSPRTIGYEQYF

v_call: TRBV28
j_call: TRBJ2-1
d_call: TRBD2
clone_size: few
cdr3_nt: TGTGCCAGCAGCCCCCTGGGGCGGGGGTCCTTAAAGGAGCAGTTCTTC
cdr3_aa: CASSPLGRGSLKEQFF

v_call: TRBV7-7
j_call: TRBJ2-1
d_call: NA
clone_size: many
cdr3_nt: TGTGCTAGCAGCTTAGAACCGGGGGCGAGGGAGCAGTTCTTC
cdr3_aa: CASSLEPGAREQFF

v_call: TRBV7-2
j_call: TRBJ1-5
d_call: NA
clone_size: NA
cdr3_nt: TGTGCCGGCAGCTTGGAACCCCATCAGCCCCAGCATTTT
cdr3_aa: CAGSLEPHQPQHF

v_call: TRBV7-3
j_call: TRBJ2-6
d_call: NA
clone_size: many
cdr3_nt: TGTGCCAGCAGCTTAACCTCAGGGTCTGGGGCCAACGTCCTGACTTTC
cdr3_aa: CASSLTSGSGANVLTF

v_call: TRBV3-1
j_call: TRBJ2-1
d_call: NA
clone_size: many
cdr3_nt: TGTGCCAGCAGGAACAGGGAAGTAAGCAATGAGCAGTTCTTC
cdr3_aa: CASRNREVSNEQFF

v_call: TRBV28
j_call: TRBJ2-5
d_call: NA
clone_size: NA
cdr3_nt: TGTGCCAGCAGTTTAGGCAGGGGACGGTATGAGACCCAGTACTTC
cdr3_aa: CASSLGRGRYETQYF

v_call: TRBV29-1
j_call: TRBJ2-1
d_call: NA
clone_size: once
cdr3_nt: TGCAGCGTGAGGGCTCCGGAGGGCTATGAGCAGTTCTTC
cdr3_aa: CSVRAPEGYEQFF

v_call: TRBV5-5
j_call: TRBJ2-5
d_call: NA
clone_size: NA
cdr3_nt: TGTGCCAGCACCCAAATAGCGGTGATTTACAATGAGCAGTACTTC
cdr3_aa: CASTQIAVIYNEQYF

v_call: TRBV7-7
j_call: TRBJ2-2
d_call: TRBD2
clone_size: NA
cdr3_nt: TGTGCTAGCAGCTACCGACTAGCGGGGGGCCTAAAATCCACCGGGGAGCTGTTTTTT
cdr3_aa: CASSYRLAGGLKSTGELFF

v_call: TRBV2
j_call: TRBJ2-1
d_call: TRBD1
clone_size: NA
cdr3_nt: TGTGCCAGCAGGTCTACCGGGACAGCCGGGTTCTTC
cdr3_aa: CASRSTGTAGFF

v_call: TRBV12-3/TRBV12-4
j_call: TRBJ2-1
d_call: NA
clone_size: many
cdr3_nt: TGTGCCAGCACTGACTCGCCGAGGGGCAATGAGCAGTTCTTC
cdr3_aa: CASTDSPRGNEQFF

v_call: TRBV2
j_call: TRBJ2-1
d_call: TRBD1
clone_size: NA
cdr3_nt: TGTGCCAGCAACGGACAGGGGGTATACAATGAGCAGTTCTTC
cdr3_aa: CASNGQGVYNEQFF

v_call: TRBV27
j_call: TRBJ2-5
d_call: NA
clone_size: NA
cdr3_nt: TGTGCCAGCAGGGGAAAAGGTCAGGGGCGGGCAGAGACCCAGTACTTC
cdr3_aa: CASRGKGQGRAETQYF

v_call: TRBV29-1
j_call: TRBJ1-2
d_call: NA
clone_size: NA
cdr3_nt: TGCAGCGTTCTTAAGGGGATGACTAACTATGGCTACACCTTC
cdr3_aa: CSVLKGMTNYGYTF

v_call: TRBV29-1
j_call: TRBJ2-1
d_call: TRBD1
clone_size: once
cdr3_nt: TGCAGCGCCCGAGGACAGGGGGCCTATGAGCAGTTCTTC
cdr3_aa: CSARGQGAYEQFF